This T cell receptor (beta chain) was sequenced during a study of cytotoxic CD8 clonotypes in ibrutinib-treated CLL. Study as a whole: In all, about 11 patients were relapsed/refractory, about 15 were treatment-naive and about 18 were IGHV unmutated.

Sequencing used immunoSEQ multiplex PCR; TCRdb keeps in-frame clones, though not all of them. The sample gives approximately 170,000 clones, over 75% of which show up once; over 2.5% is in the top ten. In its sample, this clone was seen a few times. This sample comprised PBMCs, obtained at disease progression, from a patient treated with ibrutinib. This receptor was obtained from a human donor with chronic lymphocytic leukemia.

In nucleotides, the CDR3 is TGTGCCAGCAGTCGACAGTTTTACAATGAGCAGTTCTTC. Amino acid sequence: CASSRQFYNEQFF. The chain links TRBV21-1 to TRBJ2-1; TRBD1, as called in the table, went unchecked against the DNA. TRBV21-1 is a pseudogene. The CDR3 length is 13 residues.